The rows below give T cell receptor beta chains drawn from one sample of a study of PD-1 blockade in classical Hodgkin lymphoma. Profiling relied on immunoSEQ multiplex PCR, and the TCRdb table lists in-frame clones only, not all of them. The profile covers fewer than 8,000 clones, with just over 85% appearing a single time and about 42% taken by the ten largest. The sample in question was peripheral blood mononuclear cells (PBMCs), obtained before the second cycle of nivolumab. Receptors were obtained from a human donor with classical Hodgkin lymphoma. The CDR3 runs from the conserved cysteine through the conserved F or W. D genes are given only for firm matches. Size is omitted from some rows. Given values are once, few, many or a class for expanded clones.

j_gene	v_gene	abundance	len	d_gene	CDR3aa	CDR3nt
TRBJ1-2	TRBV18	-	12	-	CASSLAYQGITF	TGTGCCAGCTCTCTCGCTTACCAGGGGATAACCTTC
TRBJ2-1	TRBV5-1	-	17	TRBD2	CASSYNGLAGVYNEQFF	TGCGCCAGCAGCTACAACGGACTAGCGGGTGTCTACAATGAGCAGTTCTTC
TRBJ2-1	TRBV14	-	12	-	CASSQMGDEQFF	TGTGCCAGCAGCCAAATGGGGGATGAGCAGTTCTTC
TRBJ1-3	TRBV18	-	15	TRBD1	CASSPGQRVGNTIYF	TGTGCCAGCTCACCGGGACAGAGAGTAGGGAACACCATATATTTT
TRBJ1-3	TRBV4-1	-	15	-	CASSPGPFSGNTIYF	TGCGCCAGCAGCCCAGGGCCCTTCTCTGGAAACACCATATATTTT
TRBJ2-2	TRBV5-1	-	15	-	CASGGTFRGSGELFF	TGCGCCAGCGGAGGAACTTTCCGGGGTTCCGGGGAGCTGTTTTTT
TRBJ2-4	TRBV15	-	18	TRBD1	CATSTYRDRVFAKNIQYF	TGTGCCACCAGCACCTACCGGGACAGGGTGTTCGCCAAAAACATTCAGTACTTC
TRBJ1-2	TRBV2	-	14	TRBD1	CASSALTGARGYTF	TGTGCCAGCAGCGCCCTCACAGGGGCGAGGGGCTACACCTTC
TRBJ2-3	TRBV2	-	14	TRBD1	CASSGDSLLDTQYF	TGTGCCAGCAGTGGGGACAGCTTACTAGATACGCAGTATTTT
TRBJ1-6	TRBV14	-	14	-	CASSHAGYNSPLHF	TGTGCCAGCAGCCACGCAGGGTATAATTCACCCCTCCATTTT
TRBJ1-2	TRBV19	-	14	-	CASSIEGQGTGYTF	TGTGCCAGTAGTATAGAGGGACAAGGGACCGGCTACACCTTC
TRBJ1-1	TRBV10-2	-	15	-	CASGPNLPRNTEAFF	TGCGCCAGCGGGCCCAACTTACCCAGGAACACTGAAGCTTTCTTT
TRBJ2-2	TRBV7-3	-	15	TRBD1	CASSSGQGNTGELFF	TGTGCCAGCAGCTCTGGACAGGGGAACACCGGGGAGCTGTTTTTT
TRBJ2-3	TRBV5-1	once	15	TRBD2	CASSPRTSGGDTQYF	TGCGCCAGCAGCCCCCGGACTAGCGGTGGGGATACGCAGTATTTT
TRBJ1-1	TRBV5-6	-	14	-	CASSLGLLNTEAFF	TGTGCCAGCAGCTTAGGACTGCTGAACACTGAAGCTTTCTTT
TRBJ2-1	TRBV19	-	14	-	CASSIDAVRNEQFF	TGTGCCAGTAGTATAGACGCCGTGCGGAATGAGCAGTTCTTC
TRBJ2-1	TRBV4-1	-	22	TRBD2	CASSQALGATGREGLEYNEQFF	TGCGCCAGCAGCCAAGCGCTCGGGGCCACGGGGCGGGAGGGCCTGGAGTACAATGAGCAGTTCTTC
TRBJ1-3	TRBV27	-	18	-	CASRDLGDGSGIGNTIYF	TGTGCCAGCCGGGATTTGGGAGATGGGTCCGGAATCGGAAACACCATATATTTT
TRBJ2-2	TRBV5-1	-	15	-	CASSLGVVDTGELFF	TGCGCCAGCAGCTTGGGGGTAGTCGACACCGGGGAGCTGTTTTTT
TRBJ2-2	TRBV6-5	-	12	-	CASSHAVSELFF	TGTGCCAGCAGCCACGCGGTGTCCGAGCTGTTTTTT
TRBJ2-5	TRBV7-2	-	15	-	CASSFDRGRQETQYF	TGTGCCAGCAGCTTCGACCGGGGGAGGCAAGAGACCCAGTACTTC
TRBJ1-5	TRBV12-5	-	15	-	CASGLGRLWSQPQHF	TGTGCTAGTGGTTTAGGACGCCTTTGGTCACAGCCCCAGCATTTT
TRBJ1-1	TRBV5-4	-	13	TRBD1	CASSSTGDPEAFF	TGTGCCAGCAGCTCGACAGGGGACCCTGAAGCTTTCTTT
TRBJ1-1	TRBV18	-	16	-	CASSPRTRSSDTEAFF	TGTGCCAGCTCACCACGAACTCGATCGTCGGACACTGAAGCTTTCTTT
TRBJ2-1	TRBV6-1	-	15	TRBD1	CASSERGQGVNEQFF	TGTGCCAGCAGTGAAAGGGGACAGGGGGTAAATGAGCAGTTCTTC
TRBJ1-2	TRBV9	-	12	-	CASSEGGIGYTF	TGTGCCAGCAGCGAGGGGGGAATTGGCTACACCTTC
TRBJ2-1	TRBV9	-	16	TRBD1	CASSVAGTRQGYEQFF	TGTGCCAGCAGCGTAGCTGGGACCAGACAGGGGTATGAGCAGTTCTTC
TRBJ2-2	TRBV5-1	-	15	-	CASSFPRGYTGELFF	TGCGCCAGCAGCTTCCCCCGGGGATACACCGGGGAGCTGTTTTTT
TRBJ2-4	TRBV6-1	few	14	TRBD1	CASSKDRALAIQYF	TGTGCCAGCAGTAAGGACAGGGCGCTGGCCATTCAGTACTTC
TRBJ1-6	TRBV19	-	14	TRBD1	CASSIGQGRSPLHF	TGTGCCAGTAGTATAGGACAGGGGAGATCACCCCTCCACTTT